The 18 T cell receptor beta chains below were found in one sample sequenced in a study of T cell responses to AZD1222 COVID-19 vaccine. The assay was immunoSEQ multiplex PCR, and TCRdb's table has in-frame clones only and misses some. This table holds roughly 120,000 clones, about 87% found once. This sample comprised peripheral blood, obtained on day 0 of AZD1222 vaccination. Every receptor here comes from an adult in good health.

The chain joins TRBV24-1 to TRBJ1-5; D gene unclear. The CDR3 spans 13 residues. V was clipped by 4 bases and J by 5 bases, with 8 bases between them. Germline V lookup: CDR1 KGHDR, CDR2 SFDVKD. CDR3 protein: CATSEGSDQPQHF. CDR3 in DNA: TGTGCCACCAGTGAGGGGTCCGATCAGCCCCAGCATTTT.

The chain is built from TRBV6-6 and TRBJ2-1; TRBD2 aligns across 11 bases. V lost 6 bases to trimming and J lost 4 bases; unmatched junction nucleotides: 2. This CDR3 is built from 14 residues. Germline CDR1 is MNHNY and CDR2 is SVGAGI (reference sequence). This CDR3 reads CASRRTSGYNEQFF. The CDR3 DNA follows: TGTGCCAGCAGGAGGACTAGCGGGTACAATGAGCAGTTCTTC.

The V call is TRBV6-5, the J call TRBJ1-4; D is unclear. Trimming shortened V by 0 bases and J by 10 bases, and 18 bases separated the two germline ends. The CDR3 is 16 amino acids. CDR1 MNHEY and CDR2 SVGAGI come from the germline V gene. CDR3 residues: CASSYSPTGHQLKLFF. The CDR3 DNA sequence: TGTGCCAGCAGTTACTCCCCTACCGGGCATCAACTAAAACTGTTTTTT.

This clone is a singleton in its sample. The CDR3 here is CASKAGTAEAFF. CDR3 in DNA: TGTGCCAGCAAAGCCGGGACGGCTGAAGCTTTCTTT. V is TRBV6-5 and J is TRBJ1-1, with D perhaps TRBD1 (5 bases). CDR3 length equals 12 residues. V was trimmed by 7 bases and J by 6 bases, leaving 12 bases between them. In germline, CDR1 is MNHEY, CDR2 SVGAGI.

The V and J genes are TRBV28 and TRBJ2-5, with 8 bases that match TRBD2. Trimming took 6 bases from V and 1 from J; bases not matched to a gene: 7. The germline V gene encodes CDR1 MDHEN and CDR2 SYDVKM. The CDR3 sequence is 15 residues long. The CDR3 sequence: CASSPTGGGQETQYF. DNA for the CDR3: TGTGCCAGCAGCCCAACCGGGGGGGGCCAAGAGACCCAGTACTTC.

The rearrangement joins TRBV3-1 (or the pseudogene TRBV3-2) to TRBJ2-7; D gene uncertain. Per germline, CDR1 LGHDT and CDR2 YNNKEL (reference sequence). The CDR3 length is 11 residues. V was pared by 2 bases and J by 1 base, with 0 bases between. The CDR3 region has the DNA TGTGCCAGCAGCCAATCCTACGAGCAGTACTTC. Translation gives CASSQSYEQYF.

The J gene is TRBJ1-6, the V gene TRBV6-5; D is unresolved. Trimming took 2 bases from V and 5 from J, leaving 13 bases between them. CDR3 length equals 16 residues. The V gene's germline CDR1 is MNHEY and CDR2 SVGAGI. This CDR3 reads CASSYGTALDNSPLHF. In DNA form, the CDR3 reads TGTGCCAGCAGTTACGGTACAGCGCTGGATAATTCACCCCTCCACTTT.

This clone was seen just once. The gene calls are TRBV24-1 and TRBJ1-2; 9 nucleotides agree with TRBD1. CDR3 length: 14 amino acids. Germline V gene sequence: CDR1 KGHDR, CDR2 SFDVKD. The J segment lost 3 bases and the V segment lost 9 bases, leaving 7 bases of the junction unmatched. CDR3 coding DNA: TGTGCCACCCATCCTGGACAGGGGTACTATGGCTACACCTTC. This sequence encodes CATHPGQGYYGYTF.

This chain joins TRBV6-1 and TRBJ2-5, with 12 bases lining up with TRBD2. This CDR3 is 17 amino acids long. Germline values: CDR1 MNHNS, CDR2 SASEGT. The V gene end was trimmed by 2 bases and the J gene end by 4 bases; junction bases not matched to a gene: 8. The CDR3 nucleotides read TGTGCCAGCAGTGAAAGGAGGACTAGCGGGGCCCCAGAGACCCAGTACTTC. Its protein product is CASSERRTSGAPETQYF.

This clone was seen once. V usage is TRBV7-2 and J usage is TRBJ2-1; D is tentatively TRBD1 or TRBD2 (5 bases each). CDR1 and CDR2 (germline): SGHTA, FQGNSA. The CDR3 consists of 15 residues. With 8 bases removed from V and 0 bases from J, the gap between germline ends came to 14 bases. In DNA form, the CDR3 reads TGTGCCAGCCCAGAGGGGTTGAGCTCCTACAATGAGCAGTTCTTC. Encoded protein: CASPEGLSSYNEQFF.

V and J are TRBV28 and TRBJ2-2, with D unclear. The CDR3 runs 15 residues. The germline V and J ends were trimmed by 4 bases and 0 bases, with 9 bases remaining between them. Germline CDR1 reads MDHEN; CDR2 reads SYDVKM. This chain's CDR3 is CASSWGGANTGELFF. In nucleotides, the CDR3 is TGTGCCAGCAGTTGGGGTGGAGCGAACACCGGGGAGCTGTTTTTT. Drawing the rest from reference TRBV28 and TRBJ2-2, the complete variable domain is DVKVTQSSRYLVKRTGEKVFLECVQDMDHENMFWYRQDPGLGLRLIYFSYDVKMKEKGDIPEGYSVSREKKERFSLILESASTNQTSMYLCASSWGGANTGELFFGEGSRLTVL.

The CDR3 region has the DNA TGTGCCACCAGCAGAGAACGTAATCAGCCCCAGCATTTT. Its protein product is CATSRERNQPQHF. J is TRBJ1-5 and V is TRBV15, with no clear D. V lost 0 bases, J lost 4 bases, and 4 bases lay in between. CDR3 size: 13 residues. Germline CDR1 is LNHNV and CDR2 is YYDKDF (reference sequence). The full variable domain, completed using reference TRBV15 and TRBJ1-5, is DAMVIQNPRYQVTQFGKPVTLSCSQTLNHNVMYWYQQKSSQAPKLLFHYYDKDFNNEADTPDNFQSRRPNTSFCFLDIRSPGLGDTAMYLCATSRERNQPQHFGDGTRLSIL.

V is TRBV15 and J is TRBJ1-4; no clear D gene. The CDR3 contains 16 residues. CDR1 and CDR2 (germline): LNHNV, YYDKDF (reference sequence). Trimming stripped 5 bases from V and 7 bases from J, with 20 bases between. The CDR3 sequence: CATSGRRAGWGEKLFF. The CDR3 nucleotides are TGTGCCACCAGCGGGAGGAGGGCCGGGTGGGGTGAAAAACTGTTTTTT.

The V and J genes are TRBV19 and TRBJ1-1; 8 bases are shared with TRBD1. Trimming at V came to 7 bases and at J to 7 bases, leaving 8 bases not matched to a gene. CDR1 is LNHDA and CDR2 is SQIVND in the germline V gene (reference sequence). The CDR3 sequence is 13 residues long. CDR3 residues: CASMTGVFGEAFF. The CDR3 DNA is TGTGCCAGTATGACAGGGGTTTTTGGTGAAGCTTTCTTT.

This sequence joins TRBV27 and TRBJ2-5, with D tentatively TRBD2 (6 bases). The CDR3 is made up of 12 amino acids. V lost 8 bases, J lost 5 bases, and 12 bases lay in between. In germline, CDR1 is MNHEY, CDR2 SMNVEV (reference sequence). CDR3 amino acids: CASRRAGETQYF. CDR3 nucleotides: TGTGCCAGCCGGAGGGCCGGGGAGACCCAGTACTTC.

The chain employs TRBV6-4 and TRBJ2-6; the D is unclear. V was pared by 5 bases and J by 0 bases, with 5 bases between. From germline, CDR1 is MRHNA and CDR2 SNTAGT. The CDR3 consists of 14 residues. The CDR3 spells CASSRTSGANVLTF. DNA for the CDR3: TGTGCCAGCAGTCGAACCTCTGGGGCCAACGTCCTGACTTTC.

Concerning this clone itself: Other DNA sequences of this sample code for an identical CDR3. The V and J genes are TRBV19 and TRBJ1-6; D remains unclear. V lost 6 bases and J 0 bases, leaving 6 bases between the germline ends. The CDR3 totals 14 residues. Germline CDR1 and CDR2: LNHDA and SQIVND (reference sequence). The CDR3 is CASRQSSYNSPLHF. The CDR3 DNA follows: TGTGCCAGTAGGCAGAGCTCCTATAATTCACCCCTCCACTTT.

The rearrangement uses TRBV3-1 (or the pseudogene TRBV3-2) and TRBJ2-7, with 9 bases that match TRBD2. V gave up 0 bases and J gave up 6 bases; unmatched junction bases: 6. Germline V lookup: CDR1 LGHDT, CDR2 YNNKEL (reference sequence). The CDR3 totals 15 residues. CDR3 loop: CASSQDRLAGIEQYF. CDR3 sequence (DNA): TGTGCCAGCAGCCAAGATCGGCTAGCGGGAATCGAGCAGTACTTC.